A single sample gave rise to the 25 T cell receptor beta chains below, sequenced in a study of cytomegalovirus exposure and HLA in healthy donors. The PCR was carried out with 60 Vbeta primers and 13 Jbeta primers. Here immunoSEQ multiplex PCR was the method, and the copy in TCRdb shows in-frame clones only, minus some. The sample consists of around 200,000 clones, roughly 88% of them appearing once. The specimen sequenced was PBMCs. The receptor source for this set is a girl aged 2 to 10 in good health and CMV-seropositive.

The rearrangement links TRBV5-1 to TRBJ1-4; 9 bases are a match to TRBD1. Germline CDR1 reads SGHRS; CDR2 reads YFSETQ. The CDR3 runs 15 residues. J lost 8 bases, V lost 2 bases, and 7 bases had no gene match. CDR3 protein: CASSLQGAPGEKLFF. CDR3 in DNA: TGCGCCAGCAGCTTACAGGGGGCGCCGGGAGAAAAACTGTTTTTT. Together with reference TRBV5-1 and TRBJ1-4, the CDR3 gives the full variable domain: KAGVTQTPRYLIKTRGQQVTLSCSPISGHRSVSWYQQTPGQGLQFLFEYFSETQRNKGNFPGRFSGRQFSNSRSEMNVSTLELGDSALYLCASSLQGAPGEKLFFGSGTQLSVL.

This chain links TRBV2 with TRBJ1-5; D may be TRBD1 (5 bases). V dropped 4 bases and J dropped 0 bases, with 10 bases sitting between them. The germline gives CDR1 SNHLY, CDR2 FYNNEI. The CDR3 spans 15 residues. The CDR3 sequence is CASSADSYSNQPQHF. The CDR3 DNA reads TGTGCCAGCAGTGCCGACAGTTATAGCAATCAGCCCCAGCATTTT. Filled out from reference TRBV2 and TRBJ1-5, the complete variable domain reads EPEVTQTPSHQVTQMGQEVILRCVPISNHLYFYWYRQILGQKVEFLVSFYNNEISEKSEIFDDQFSVERPDGSNFTLKIRSTKLEDSAMYFCASSADSYSNQPQHFGDGTRLSIL.

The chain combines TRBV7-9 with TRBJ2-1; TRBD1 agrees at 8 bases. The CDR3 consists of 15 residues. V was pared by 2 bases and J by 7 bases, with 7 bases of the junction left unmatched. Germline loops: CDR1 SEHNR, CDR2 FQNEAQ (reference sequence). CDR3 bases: TGTGCCAGCAGCTTACCAGGGGGCCAGAGAAATGAGCAGTTCTTC. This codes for CASSLPGGQRNEQFF. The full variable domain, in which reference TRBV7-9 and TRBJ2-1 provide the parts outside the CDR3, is DTGVSQNPRHKITKRGQNVTFRCDPISEHNRLYWYRQTLGQGPEFLTYFQNEAQLEKSRLLSDRFSAERPKGSFSTLEIQRTEQGDSAMYLCASSLPGGQRNEQFFGPGTRLTVL.

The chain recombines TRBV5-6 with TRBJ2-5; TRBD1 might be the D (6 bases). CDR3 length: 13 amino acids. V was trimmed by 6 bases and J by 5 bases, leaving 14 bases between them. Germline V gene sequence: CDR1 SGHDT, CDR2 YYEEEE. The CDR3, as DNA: TGTGCCAGCAACCAGGGGCGCGGGGAGACCCAGTACTTC. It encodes CASNQGRGETQYF.

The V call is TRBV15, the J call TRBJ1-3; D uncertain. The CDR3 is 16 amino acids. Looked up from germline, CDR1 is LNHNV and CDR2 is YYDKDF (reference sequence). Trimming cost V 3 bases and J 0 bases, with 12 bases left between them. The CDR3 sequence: CATSSPNRVSGNTIYF. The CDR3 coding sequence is TGTGCCACCAGCAGCCCTAACCGAGTCTCTGGAAACACCATATATTTT.

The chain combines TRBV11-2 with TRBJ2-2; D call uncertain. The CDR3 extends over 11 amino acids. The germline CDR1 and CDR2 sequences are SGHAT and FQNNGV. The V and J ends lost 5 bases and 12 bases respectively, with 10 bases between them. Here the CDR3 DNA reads TGTGCCAGCAGCCCCGACTGGAAGCTGTTTTTT. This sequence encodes CASSPDWKLFF.

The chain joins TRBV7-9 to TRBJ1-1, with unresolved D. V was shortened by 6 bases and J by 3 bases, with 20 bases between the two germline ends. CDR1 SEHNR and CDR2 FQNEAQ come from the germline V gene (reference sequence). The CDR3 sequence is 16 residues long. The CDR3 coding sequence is TGTGCCAGCAGTGCCCCCCTCAGCGATGAGGACACTGAAGCTTTCTTT. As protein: CASSAPLSDEDTEAFF.

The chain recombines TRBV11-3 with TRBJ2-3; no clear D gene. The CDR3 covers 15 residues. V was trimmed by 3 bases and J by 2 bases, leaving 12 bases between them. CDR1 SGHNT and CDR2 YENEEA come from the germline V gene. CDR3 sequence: CASSFGSTHTDTQYF. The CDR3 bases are TGTGCCAGCAGCTTTGGTTCGACTCACACAGATACGCAGTATTTT.

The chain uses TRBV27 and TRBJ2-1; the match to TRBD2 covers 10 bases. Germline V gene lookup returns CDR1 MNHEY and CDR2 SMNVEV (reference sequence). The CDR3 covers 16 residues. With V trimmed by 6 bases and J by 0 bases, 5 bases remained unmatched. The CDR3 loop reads CASRGGLANSYNEQFF. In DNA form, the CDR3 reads TGTGCCAGCAGGGGGGGACTAGCGAACTCCTACAATGAGCAGTTCTTC.

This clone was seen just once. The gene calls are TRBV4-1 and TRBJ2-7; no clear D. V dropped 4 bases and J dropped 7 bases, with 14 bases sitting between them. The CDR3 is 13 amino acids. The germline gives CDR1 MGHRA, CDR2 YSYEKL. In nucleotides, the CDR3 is TGCGCCAGCAGCCTGGGCACCCGAAGGGAGCAGTACTTC. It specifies CASSLGTRREQYF.

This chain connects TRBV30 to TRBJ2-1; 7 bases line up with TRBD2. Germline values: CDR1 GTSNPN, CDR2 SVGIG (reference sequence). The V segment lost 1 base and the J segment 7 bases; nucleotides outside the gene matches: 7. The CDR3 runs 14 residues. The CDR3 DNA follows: TGTGCCTGGAGTGGGACTAGATGGTCTAATGAGCAGTTCTTC. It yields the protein CAWSGTRWSNEQFF.

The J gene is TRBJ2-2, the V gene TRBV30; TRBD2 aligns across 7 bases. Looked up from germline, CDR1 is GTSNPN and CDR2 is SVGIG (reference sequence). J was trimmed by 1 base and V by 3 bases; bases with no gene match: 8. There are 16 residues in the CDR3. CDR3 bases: TGTGCCTGGAGCTTCAGGCTAGCGGTGAACACCGGGGAGCTGTTTTTT. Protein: CAWSFRLAVNTGELFF.

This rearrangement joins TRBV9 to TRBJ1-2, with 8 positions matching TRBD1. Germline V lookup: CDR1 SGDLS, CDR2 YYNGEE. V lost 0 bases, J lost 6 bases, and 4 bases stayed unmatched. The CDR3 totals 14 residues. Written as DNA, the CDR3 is TGTGCCAGCAGCGTAGTGGCAGGGGGCAATGGCTACACCTTC. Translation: CASSVVAGGNGYTF.

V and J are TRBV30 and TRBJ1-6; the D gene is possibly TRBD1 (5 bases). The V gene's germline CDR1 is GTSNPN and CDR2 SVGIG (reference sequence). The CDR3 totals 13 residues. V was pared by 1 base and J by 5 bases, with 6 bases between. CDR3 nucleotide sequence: TGTGCCTGGAGTGGGGGGGATAATTCACCCCTCCACTTT. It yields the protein CAWSGGDNSPLHF.

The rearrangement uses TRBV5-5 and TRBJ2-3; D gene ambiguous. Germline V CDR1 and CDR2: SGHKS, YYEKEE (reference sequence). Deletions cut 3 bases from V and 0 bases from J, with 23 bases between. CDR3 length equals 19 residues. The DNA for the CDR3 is TGTGCCAGCAGCTCGCACCCACTTTGGAGCGCTCTAAGCACAGATACGCAGTATTTT. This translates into CASSSHPLWSALSTDTQYF.

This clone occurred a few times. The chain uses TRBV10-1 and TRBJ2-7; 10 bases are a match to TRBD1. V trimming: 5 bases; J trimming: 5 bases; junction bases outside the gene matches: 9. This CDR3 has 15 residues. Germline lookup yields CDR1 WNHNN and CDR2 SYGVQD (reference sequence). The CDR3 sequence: CASSIPGQGIDEQYF. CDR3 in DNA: TGCGCCAGCAGTATCCCGGGACAGGGGATCGACGAGCAGTACTTC.

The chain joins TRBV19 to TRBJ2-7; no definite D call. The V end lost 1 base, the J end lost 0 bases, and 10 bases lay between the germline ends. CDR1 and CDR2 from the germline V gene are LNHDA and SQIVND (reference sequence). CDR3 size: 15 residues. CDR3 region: CASSIGGVGSYEQYF. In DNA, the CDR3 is TGTGCCAGTAGTATAGGCGGAGTTGGCTCCTACGAGCAGTACTTC. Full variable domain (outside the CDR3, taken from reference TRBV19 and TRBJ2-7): DGGITQSPKYLFRKEGQNVTLSCEQNLNHDAMYWYRQDPGQGLRLIYYSQIVNDFQKGDIAEGYSVSREKKESFPLTVTSAQKNPTAFYLCASSIGGVGSYEQYFGPGTRLTVT.

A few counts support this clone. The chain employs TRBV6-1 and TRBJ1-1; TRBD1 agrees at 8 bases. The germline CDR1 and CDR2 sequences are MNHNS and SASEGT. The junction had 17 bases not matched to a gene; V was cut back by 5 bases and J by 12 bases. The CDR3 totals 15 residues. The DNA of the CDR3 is TGTGCCAGCAGTAAGGGACAGGCCAGGGGTGGGATAACTTTCTTT. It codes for CASSKGQARGGITFF.

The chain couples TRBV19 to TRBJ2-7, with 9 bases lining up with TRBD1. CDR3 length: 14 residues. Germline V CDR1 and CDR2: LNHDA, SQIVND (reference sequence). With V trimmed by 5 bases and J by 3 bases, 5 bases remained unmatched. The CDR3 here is CASSARQGVYEQYF. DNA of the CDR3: TGTGCCAGTAGTGCTAGACAGGGGGTCTACGAGCAGTACTTC.

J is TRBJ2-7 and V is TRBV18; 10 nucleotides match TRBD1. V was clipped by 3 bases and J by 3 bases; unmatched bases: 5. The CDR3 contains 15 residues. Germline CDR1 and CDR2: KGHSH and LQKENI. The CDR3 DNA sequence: TGTGCCAGCTCACCGGAGACAGGGGGCGTCTACGAGCAGTACTTC. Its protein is CASSPETGGVYEQYF.

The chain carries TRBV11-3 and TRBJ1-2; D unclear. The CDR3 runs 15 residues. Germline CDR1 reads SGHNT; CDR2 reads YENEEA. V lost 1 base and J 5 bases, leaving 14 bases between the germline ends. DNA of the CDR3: TGTGCCAGCAGCTTAGTCCCCGGGATTACGTATGGCTACACCTTC. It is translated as CASSLVPGITYGYTF.

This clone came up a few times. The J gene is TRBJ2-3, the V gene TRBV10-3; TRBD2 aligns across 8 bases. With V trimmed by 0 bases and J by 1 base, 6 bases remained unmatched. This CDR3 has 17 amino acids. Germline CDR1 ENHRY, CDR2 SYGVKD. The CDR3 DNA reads TGTGCCATCAGTGAGTCGGGTAGCGGGAAACGCACAGATACGCAGTATTTT. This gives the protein CAISESGSGKRTDTQYF.

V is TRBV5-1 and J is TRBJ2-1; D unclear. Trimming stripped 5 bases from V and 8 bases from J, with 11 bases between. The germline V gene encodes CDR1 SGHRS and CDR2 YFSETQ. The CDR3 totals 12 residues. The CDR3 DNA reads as TGCGCCAGCAGTACGGGTGTGGATGAGCAGTTCTTC. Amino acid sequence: CASSTGVDEQFF.

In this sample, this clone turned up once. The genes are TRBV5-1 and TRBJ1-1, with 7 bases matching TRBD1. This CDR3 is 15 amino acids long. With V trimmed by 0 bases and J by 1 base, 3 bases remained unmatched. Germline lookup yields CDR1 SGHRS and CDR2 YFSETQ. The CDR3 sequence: CASSLAGQENTEAFF. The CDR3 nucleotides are TGCGCCAGCAGCTTGGCCGGACAGGAGAACACTGAAGCTTTCTTT.

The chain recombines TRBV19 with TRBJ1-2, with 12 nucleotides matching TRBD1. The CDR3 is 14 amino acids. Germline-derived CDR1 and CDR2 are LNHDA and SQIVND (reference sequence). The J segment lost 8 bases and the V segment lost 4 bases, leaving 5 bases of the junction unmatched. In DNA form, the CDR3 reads TGTGCCAGTAGTAAGGGACAGGGGGCCGGGGGCTACACCTTC. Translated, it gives CASSKGQGAGGYTF.